A single sample is the source of the 2 T cell receptor beta chains below, sequenced in a study of blood T cell repertoires in COVID-19. The protocol was immunoSEQ multiplex PCR, while the TCRdb copy is restricted to in-frame clones and leaves out a portion. The sample lists 400,000 to 450,000 clones, about 90% occurring once. Sequenced material: PBMCs or T cells enriched from blood (not recorded which). The receptors were gathered from a young man who had recovered from COVID-19.

V is TRBV4-1 and J is TRBJ1-1; no definite D call. This CDR3 has 14 residues. Looked up from germline, CDR1 is MGHRA and CDR2 is YSYEKL. The V gene lost 0 bases and the J gene lost 1 base, with 6 bases spanning the gap. The CDR3 sequence is CASSQDTRNTEAFF. The CDR3 nucleotides read TGCGCCAGCAGCCAAGACACCAGGAACACTGAAGCTTTCTTT.

The chain joins TRBV15 to TRBJ1-1, with D possibly TRBD1 on 5 matching bases. CDR1 is LNHNV and CDR2 is YYDKDF in the germline V gene (reference sequence). The length of the CDR3 is 13 residues. Deletions cut 1 base from V and 7 bases from J, with 10 bases between. CDR3 residues: CATSRGGDSEAFF. CDR3 DNA sequence: TGTGCCACCAGCAGAGGAGGCGACAGTGAAGCTTTCTTT.